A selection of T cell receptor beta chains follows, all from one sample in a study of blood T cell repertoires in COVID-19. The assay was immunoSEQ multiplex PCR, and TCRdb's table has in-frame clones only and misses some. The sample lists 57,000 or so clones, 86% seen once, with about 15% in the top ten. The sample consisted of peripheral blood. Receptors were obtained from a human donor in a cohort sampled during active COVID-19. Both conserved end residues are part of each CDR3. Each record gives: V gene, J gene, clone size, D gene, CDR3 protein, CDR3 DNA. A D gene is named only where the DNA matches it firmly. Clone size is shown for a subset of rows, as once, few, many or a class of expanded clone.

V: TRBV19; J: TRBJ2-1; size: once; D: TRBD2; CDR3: CASSILAGGSYNEQFF; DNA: TGTGCCAGTAGTATACTAGCGGGAGGCTCCTACAATGAGCAGTTCTTC
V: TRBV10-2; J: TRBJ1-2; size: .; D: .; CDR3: CASMRVGNGYTF; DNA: TGCGCCAGCATGAGGGTCGGAAATGGCTACACCTTC
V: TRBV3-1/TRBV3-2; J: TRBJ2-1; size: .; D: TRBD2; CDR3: CASSARTSQPGTFF; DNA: TGTGCCAGCAGCGCCCGGACTAGCCAGCCTGGAACGTTCTTC
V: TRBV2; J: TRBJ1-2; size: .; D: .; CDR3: CASSSQGSNYGYTF; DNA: TGTGCCAGCAGTTCACAGGGATCGAACTATGGCTACACCTTC
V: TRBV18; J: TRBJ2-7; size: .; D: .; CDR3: CASSPGREDYEQYF; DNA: TGTGCCAGCTCACCGGGAAGGGAGGACTACGAGCAGTACTTC
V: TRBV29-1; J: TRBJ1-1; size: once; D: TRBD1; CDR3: CSVEVQQGTEAFF; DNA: TGCAGCGTTGAAGTACAACAGGGGACTGAAGCTTTCTTT
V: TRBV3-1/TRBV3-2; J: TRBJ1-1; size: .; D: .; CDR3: CASSQAGAVTEAFF; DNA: TGTGCCAGCAGCCAAGCGGGTGCGGTGACTGAAGCTTTCTTT
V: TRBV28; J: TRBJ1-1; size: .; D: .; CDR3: CASVDTEAFF; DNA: TGTGCCAGCGTAGACACTGAAGCTTTCTTT
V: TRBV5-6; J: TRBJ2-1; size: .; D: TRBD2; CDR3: CASSLASGRAWYNEQFF; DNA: TGTGCCAGCAGCTTGGCTAGCGGGAGGGCCTGGTACAATGAGCAGTTCTTC
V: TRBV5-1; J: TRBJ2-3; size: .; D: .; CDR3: CASRFTGSSTDTQYF; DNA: TGCGCCAGCAGGTTTACTGGGAGCAGCACAGATACGCAGTATTTT
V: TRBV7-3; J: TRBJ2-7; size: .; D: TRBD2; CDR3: CASSFLAGGSYEQYF; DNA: TGTGCCAGCAGCTTTTTAGCGGGAGGCTCCTACGAGCAGTACTTC
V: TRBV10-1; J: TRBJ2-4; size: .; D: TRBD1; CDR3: CASSPTGTGLNMQYF; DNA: TGCGCCAGCAGTCCAACCGGGACAGGCCTAAACATGCAGTACTTC
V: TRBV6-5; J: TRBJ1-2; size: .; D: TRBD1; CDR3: CASSMSTGPAYGYTF; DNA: TGTGCCAGCAGTATGTCGACAGGGCCGGCCTATGGCTACACCTTC
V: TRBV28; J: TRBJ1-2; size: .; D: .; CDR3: CASSPHTGNGYTF; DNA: TGTGCCAGCAGTCCACATACAGGGAATGGCTACACCTTC
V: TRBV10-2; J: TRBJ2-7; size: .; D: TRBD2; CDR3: CASYAGTMGTSGRFYEQYF; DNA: TGCGCCAGTTATGCCGGGACGATGGGGACTAGCGGGAGATTTTACGAGCAGTACTTC
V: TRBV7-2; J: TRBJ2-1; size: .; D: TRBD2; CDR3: CASSPRTSGRNEQFF; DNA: TGTGCCAGCAGCCCCAGGACTAGCGGGAGGAATGAGCAGTTCTTC
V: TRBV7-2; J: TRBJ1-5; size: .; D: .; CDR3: CASSAQGLGQPQHF; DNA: TGTGCCAGCAGCGCACAGGGTTTAGGTCAGCCCCAGCATTTT
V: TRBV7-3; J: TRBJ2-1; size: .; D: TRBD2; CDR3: CASSPYGASGLNEQFF; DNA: TGTGCCAGCAGTCCCTACGGGGCTAGCGGACTGAATGAGCAGTTCTTC
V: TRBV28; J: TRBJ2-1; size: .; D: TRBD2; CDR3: CASSLPSGSGVVKFF; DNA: TGTGCCAGCAGTTTACCCTCGGGTAGCGGGGTCGTAAAGTTCTTC
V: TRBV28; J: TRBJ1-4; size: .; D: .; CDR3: CASSPGQPVSEKLFF; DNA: TGTGCCAGCAGCCCCGGACAACCGGTTAGTGAAAAACTGTTTTTT
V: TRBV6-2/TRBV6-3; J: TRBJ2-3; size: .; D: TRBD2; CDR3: CASSLWASGHSTDTQYF; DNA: TGTGCCAGCAGTTTATGGGCTAGCGGCCATAGCACAGATACGCAGTATTTT
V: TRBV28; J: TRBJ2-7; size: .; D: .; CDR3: CASSSPRGYQVYEQYF; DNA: TGTGCCAGCAGTTCGCCGCGTGGGTACCAGGTCTACGAGCAGTACTTC
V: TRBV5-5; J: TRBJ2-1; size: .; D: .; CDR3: CASSLQGTNNEQFF; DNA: TGTGCCAGCAGCCTTCAGGGGACCAACAATGAGCAGTTCTTC
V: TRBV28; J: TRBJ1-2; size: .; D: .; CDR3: CASSLGRGYTF; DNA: TGTGCCAGCAGTTTAGGGCGAGGCTACACCTTC
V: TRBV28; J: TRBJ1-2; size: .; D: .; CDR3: CASRQGPGGYTF; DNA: TGTGCCAGCAGACAGGGACCGGGTGGCTACACCTTC
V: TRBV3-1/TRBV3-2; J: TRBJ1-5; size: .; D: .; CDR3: CASSSVGEPQHF; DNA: TGTGCCAGCAGCTCCGTAGGGGAGCCCCAGCATTTT